The clone carrying this TCR beta chain was observed a few times. These data are taken from a study of blood T cell repertoires in COVID-19. The wider study: Researchers got acute and convalescent COVID-19 samples from the United States, Italy and Spain. PBMCs, B-cell-depleted T cells, or T cells provided the cDNA or gDNA that made up the material.

The germline CDR1 and CDR2 sequences are MDHEN and SYDVKM. V was cut by 9 bases and J by 5 bases, with 11 bases left in between. The CDR3 covers 12 residues. The method was immunoSEQ multiplex PCR; TCRdb's version includes in-frame clones alone and lacks a portion of them. The sample holds about 120,000 clones; 80% to 90% are singletons and the top ten take around 10%. The chain links TRBV28 to TRBJ1-5, with TRBD1 as a possible D gene (5 bases). Material: peripheral blood. The receptor comes from a human donor in a cohort sampled during active COVID-19. The CDR3, as DNA: TGTGCCAGTCAGGGTGGAGATCAGCCCCAGCATTTT. This sequence encodes CASQGGDQPQHF.